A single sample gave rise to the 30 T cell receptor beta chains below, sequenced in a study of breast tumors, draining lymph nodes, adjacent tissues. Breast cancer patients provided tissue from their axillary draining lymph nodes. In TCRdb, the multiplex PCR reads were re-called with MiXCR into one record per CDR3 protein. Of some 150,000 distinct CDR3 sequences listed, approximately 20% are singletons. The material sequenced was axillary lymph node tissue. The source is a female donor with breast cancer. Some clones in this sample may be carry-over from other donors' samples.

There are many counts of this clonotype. Written as DNA, the CDR3 is TGCGCCAGCAGCTTGGGTGGGACTAGGGGCGATGAGCAGTTCTTC. Amino acids: CASSLGGTRGDEQFF. The chain carries TRBV5-1 and TRBJ2-1; 8 bases are a match to TRBD2. CDR3 length: 15 residues. The J segment lost 8 bases and the V segment lost 0 bases, leaving 7 bases of the junction unmatched. Germline V CDR1 and CDR2: SGHRS, YFSETQ.

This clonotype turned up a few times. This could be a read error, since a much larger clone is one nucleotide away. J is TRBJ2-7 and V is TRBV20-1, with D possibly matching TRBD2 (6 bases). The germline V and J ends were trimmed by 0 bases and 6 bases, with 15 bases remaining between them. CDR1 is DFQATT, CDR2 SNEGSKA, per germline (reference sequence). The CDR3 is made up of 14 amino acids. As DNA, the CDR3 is TGCAGTGCTAGAGACCACGTCGGGGGATCCGAGCAGTACTTC. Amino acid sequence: CSARDHVGGSEQYF.

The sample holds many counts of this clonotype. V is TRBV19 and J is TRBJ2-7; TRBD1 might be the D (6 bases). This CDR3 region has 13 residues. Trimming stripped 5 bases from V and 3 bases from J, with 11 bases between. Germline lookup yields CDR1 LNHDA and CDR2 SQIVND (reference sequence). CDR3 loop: CASSWGPLYEQYF. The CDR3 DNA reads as TGTGCCAGTAGTTGGGGGCCTCTCTACGAGCAGTACTTC.

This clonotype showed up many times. This chain's CDR3 is CASSRVETQYF. CDR3 nucleotides: TGTGCCAGCTCACGGGTAGAGACCCAGTACTTC. The chain recombines TRBV18 with TRBJ2-5; D unresolved. The CDR3 spans 11 residues. Trimming shortened V by 4 bases and J by 4 bases, and 4 bases separated the two germline ends. CDR1 KGHSH and CDR2 LQKENI come from the germline V gene.

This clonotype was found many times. In DNA form, the CDR3 reads TGTGCCAGCAGTTACCCCTCGACGTCTATACCGGGACAATCAGACAATGAGCAGTTCTTC. Amino acids: CASSYPSTSIPGQSDNEQFF. V gene TRBV6-2 or TRBV6-3 combines with J gene TRBJ2-1; possible D gene TRBD1, 6 bases. The CDR3 spans 20 residues. V shed 2 bases and J shed 5 bases, with 28 bases lying between them. Germline assignment: CDR1 MNHEY and CDR2 SVGEGT.

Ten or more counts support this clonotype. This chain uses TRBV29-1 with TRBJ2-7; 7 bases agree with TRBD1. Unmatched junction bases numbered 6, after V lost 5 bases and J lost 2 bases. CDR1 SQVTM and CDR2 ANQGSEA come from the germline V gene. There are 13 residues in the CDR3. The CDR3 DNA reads TGCAGCGTTCGGGACAGACTAACCTACGAGCAGTACTTC. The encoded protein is CSVRDRLTYEQYF.

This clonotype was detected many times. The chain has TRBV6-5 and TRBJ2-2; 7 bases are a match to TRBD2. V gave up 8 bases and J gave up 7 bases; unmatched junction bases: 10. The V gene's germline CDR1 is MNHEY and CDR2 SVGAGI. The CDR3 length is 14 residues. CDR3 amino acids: CASHSTSRIGELFF. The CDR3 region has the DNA TGTGCCAGCCACTCGACTAGCCGCATCGGGGAGCTGTTTTTT.

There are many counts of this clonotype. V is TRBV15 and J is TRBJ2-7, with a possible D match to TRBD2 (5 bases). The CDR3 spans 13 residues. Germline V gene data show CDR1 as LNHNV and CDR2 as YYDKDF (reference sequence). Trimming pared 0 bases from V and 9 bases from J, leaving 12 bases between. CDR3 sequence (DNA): TGTGCCACCAGCAGAGATCTAGTCCGGGGGCAGTACTTC. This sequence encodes CATSRDLVRGQYF.

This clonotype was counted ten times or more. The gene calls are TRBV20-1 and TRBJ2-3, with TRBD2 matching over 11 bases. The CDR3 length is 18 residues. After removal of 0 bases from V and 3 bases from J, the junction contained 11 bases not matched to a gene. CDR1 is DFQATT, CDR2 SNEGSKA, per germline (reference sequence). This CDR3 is CSARDPRGTSGRTDTQYF. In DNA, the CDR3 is TGCAGTGCTAGAGATCCCAGGGGTACTAGCGGGAGAACAGATACGCAGTATTTT.

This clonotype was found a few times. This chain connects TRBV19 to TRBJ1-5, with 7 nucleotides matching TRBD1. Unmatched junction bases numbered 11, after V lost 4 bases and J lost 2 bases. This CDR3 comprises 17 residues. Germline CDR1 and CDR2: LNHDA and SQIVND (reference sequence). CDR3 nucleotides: TGTGCCAGTAGTACCGACAGGGCGCGGTCGGGCAATCAGCCCCAGCATTTT. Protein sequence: CASSTDRARSGNQPQHF. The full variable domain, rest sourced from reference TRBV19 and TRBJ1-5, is DGGITQSPKYLFRKEGQNVTLSCEQNLNHDAMYWYRQDPGQGLRLIYYSQIVNDFQKGDIAEGYSVSREKKESFPLTVTSAQKNPTAFYLCASSTDRARSGNQPQHFGDGTRLSIL.

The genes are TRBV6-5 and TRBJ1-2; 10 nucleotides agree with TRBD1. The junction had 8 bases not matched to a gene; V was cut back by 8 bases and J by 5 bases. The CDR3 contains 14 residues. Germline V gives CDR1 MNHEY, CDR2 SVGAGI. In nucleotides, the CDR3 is TGTGCCAGCTCGAGACAGGGGGCGGTGTATGGCTACACCTTC. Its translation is CASSRQGAVYGYTF.

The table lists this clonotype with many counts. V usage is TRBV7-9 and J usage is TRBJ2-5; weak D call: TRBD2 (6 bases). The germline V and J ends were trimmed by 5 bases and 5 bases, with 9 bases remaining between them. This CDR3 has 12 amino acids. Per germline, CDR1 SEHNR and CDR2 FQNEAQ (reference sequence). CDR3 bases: TGTGCCAGCAGCAACCGGGGGGAGACCCAGTACTTC. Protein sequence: CASSNRGETQYF.

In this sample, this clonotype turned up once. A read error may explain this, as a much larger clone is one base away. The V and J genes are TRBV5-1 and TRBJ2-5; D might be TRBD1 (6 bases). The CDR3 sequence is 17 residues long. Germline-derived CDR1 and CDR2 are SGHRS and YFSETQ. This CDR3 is CASSLETGPSQSGTQYF. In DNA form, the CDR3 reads TGCGCCAGCAGTTTGGAAACAGGGCCCTCCCAATCCGGGACCCAGTACTTC.

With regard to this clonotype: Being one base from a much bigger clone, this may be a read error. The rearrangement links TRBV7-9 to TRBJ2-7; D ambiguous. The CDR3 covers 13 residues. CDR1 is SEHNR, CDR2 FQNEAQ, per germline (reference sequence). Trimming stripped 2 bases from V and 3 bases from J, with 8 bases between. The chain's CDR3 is CASSLSRSYEQYF. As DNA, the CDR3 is TGTGCCAGCAGCTTATCAAGAAGCTACGAGCAGTACTTC.

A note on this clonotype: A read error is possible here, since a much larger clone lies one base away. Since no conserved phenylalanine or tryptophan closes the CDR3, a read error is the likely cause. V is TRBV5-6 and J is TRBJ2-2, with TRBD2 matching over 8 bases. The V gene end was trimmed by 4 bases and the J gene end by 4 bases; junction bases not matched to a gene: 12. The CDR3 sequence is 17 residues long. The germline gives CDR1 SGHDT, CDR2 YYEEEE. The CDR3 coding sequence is TGTGCCAGCAGCGCTACCAAGCGGGAGAGGGGCACCGGGGAGCTGTTTCTT. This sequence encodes CASSATKRERGTGELFL.

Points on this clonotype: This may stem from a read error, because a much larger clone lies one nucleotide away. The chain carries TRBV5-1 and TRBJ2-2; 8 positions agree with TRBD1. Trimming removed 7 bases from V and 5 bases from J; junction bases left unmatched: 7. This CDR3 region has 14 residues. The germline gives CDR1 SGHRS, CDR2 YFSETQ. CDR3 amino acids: CASGPRQGTGELFF. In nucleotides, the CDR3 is TGCGCCAGCGGCCCCCGACAGGGGACCGGGGAGCTGTTTTTT.

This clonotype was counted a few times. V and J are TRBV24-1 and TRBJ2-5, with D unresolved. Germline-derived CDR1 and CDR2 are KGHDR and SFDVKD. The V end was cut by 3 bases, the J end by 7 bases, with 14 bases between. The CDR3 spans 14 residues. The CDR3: CATSDRSDSWTQYF. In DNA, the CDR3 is TGTGCCACCAGTGATCGGAGTGATTCGTGGACCCAGTACTTC.

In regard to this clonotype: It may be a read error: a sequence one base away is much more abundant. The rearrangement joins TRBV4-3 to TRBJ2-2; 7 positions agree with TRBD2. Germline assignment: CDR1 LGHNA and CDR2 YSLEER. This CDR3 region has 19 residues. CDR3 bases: TGCGCCAGCAGCCAAGAAATTCCTCATGGCGGGAGCATTGACGGGGAGCTGTCTTTT. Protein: CASSQEIPHGGSIDGELSF.

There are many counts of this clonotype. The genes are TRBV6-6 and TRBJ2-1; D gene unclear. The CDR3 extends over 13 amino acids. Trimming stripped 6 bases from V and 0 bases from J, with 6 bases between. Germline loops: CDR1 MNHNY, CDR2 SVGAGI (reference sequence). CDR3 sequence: CASRTSSYNEQFF. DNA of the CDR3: TGTGCCAGCAGAACGAGCTCCTACAATGAGCAGTTCTTC.

The CDR3 coding sequence is TGCAGTGGAGTGGACACTGAAGCTTTCTTT. Its translation: CSGVDTEAFF. This sequence joins TRBV20-1 and TRBJ1-1; no firm D call. CDR1 DFQATT and CDR2 SNEGSKA come from the germline V gene (reference sequence). Trimming took off 7 bases at V and 3 bases at J, with 6 bases between the two ends. The CDR3 runs 10 residues.

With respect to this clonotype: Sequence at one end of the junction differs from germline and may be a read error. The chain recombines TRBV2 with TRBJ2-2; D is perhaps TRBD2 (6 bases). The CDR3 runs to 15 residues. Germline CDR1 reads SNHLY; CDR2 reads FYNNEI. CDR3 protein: CASTEGGANTRELFF. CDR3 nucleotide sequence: TGTGCCAGCACCGAGGGAGGAGCGAACACCAGGGAGCTGTTTTTT.

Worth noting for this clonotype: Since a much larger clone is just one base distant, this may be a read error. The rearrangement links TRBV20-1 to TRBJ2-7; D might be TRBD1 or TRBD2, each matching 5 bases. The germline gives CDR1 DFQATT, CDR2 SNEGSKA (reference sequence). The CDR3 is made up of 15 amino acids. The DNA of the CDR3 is TGCAGTGCCCACAGTCTGGGGACGGTGACCTACGGGCAGTACTTC. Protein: CSAHSLGTVTYGQYF.

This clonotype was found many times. CDR3 loop: CASSVVDSSYNEQFF. The CDR3 DNA is TGTGCCAGCAGCGTAGTCGATAGTTCCTACAATGAGCAGTTCTTC. The V call is TRBV9, the J call TRBJ2-1; D is unresolved. The CDR3 has 15 residues. Germline-derived CDR1 and CDR2 are SGDLS and YYNGEE. Trimming took off 0 bases at V and 1 base at J, with 8 bases between the two ends.

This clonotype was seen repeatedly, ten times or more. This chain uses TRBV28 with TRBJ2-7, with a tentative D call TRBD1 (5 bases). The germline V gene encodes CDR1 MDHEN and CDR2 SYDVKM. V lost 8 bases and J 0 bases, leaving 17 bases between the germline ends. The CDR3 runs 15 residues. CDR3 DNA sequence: TGTGCCAGCTTGACAAGGGGCCGAAACTCCTACGAGCAGTACTTC. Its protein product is CASLTRGRNSYEQYF.

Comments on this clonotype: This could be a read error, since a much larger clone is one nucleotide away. The CDR3 region is CAWNVLAGITDTQYF. The DNA for the CDR3 is TGTGCCTGGAATGTACTAGCGGGTATCACAGATACGCAGTATTTT. The rearrangement links TRBV30 to TRBJ2-3; 9 nucleotides match TRBD2. The CDR3 has 15 residues. V lost 4 bases to trimming and J lost 2 bases; unmatched junction nucleotides: 7. In germline, CDR1 is GTSNPN, CDR2 SVGIG (reference sequence).

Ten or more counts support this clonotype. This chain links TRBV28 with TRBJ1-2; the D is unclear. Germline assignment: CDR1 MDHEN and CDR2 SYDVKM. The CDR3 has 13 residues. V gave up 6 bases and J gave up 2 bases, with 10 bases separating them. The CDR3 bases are TGTGCCAGCAGCGTTGGGGAGAACTATGGCTACACCTTC. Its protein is CASSVGENYGYTF.

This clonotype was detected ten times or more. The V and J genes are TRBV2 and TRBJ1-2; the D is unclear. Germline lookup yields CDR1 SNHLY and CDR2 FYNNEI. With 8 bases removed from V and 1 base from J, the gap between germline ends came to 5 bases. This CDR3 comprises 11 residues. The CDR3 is CASALNYGYTF. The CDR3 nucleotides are TGTGCCAGCGCTCTTAACTATGGCTACACCTTC. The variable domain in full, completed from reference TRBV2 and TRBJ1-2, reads EPEVTQTPSHQVTQMGQEVILRCVPISNHLYFYWYRQILGQKVEFLVSFYNNEISEKSEIFDDQFSVERPDGSNFTLKIRSTKLEDSAMYFCASALNYGYTFGSGTRLTVV.

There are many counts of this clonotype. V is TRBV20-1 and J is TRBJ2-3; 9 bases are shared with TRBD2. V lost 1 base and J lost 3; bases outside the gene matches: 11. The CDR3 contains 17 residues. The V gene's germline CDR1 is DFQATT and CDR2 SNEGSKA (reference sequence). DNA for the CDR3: TGCAGTGCTAGAGGTGGGGGGGCTAGCGGGGCTACAGATACGCAGTATTTT. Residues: CSARGGGASGATDTQYF.

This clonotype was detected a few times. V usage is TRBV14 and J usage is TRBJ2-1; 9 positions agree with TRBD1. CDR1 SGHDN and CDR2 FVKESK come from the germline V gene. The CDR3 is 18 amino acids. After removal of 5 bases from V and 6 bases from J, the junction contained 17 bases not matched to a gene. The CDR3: CASSNRDRVLLFSNEQFF. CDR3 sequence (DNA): TGTGCCAGCAGCAACCGGGACAGGGTCTTATTGTTTTCCAATGAGCAGTTCTTC.

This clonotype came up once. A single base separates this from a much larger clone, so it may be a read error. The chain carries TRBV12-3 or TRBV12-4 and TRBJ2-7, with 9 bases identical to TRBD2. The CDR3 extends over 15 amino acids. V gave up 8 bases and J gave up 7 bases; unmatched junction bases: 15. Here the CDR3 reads CASGGPGTSRSEQYF. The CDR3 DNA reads TGTGCCAGCGGGGGGCCCGGGACTAGCAGGAGTGAGCAGTACTTC.